These T cell receptor beta chains were read from a single sample in a study of blood T cell repertoires in COVID-19. TCRdb keeps only in-frame clones here, not all; method: immunoSEQ multiplex PCR. Of 60,000 to 75,000 clones listed, more than 75% are singletons. Sequencing was done on a sample of peripheral blood. These TCRs come from a human donor in a cohort sampled during active COVID-19. The CDR3 runs from the conserved cysteine through the conserved F or W. The order of the fields is J gene, V gene, D gene, clone size, CDR3 DNA, CDR3 protein. D genes are given only for firm matches. The size entry is marked missing in some rows and otherwise reads once, few, many or a size class.

J gene: TRBJ2-5; V gene: TRBV15; D gene: TRBD1; clone size: .; CDR3 DNA: TGTGCCACCAGCAACCTAAGACAGGGTCAAGAGACCCAGTACTTC; CDR3 protein: CATSNLRQGQETQYF
J gene: TRBJ2-3; V gene: TRBV19; D gene: .; clone size: .; CDR3 DNA: TGTGCCAGTAGTATAGGAGGTTTCACAGATACGCAGTATTTT; CDR3 protein: CASSIGGFTDTQYF
J gene: TRBJ2-1; V gene: TRBV7-2; D gene: TRBD2; clone size: .; CDR3 DNA: TGTGCCAGCAGCTTAGGACTAGCGGCCGGCAATGAGCAGTTCTTC; CDR3 protein: CASSLGLAAGNEQFF
J gene: TRBJ2-7; V gene: TRBV20-1; D gene: TRBD2; clone size: .; CDR3 DNA: TGCAGTGCTAGTATTAGCGGGATTGGGGAGCAGTACTTC; CDR3 protein: CSASISGIGEQYF
J gene: TRBJ2-1; V gene: TRBV6-6; D gene: .; clone size: .; CDR3 DNA: TGTGCCAGCAGTCCGTCCCGCGCCGGGACACCCCGACATGAGCAGTTCTTC; CDR3 protein: CASSPSRAGTPRHEQFF
J gene: TRBJ1-2; V gene: TRBV19; D gene: .; clone size: .; CDR3 DNA: TGTGCCAGTAGTACGACAGCAGTCGGTGGCTACACCTTC; CDR3 protein: CASSTTAVGGYTF
J gene: TRBJ2-1; V gene: TRBV24-1; D gene: .; clone size: .; CDR3 DNA: TGTGCCACCAGTGAAGCGGCCAACTCCTACAATGAGCAGTTCTTC; CDR3 protein: CATSEAANSYNEQFF
J gene: TRBJ2-5; V gene: TRBV19; D gene: .; clone size: .; CDR3 DNA: TGTGCCAGTACGGGGAGTCAAGAGACCCAGTACTTC; CDR3 protein: CASTGSQETQYF
J gene: TRBJ2-1; V gene: TRBV20-1; D gene: .; clone size: .; CDR3 DNA: TGCAGTGCCAGGGACTACAATGAGCAGTTCTTC; CDR3 protein: CSARDYNEQFF
J gene: TRBJ2-7; V gene: TRBV4-2; D gene: .; clone size: .; CDR3 DNA: TGTGCCAGCAGCCAGGCCGAGGGTAGCGGACCGTACGAGCAGTACTTC; CDR3 protein: CASSQAEGSGPYEQYF
J gene: TRBJ2-1; V gene: TRBV10-1; D gene: TRBD1; clone size: few; CDR3 DNA: TGCGCCAGCAGCCCGCAGGGGGCCCCCTACAATGAGCAGTTCTTC; CDR3 protein: CASSPQGAPYNEQFF
J gene: TRBJ2-7; V gene: TRBV2; D gene: .; clone size: .; CDR3 DNA: TGTGCCAGCAGTGTCCGGCAGGAAACCTACGAGCAGTACTTC; CDR3 protein: CASSVRQETYEQYF
J gene: TRBJ2-3; V gene: TRBV5-1; D gene: TRBD1; clone size: .; CDR3 DNA: TGCGCCAGCAGCCAACAGGGGGGAACAGATACGCAGTATTTT; CDR3 protein: CASSQQGGTDTQYF
J gene: TRBJ1-1; V gene: TRBV11-1; D gene: .; clone size: once; CDR3 DNA: TGTGCCAGCAGCTTTCCAGGGTTTCGCACTGAAGCTTTCTTT; CDR3 protein: CASSFPGFRTEAFF
J gene: TRBJ2-7; V gene: TRBV5-1; D gene: TRBD2; clone size: .; CDR3 DNA: TGCGCCAGCAGCTTGGATCCTGCGGGAGGTCCCTACGAGCAGTACTTC; CDR3 protein: CASSLDPAGGPYEQYF
J gene: TRBJ2-6; V gene: TRBV11-2; D gene: TRBD1; clone size: .; CDR3 DNA: TGTGCCAGCACCTGGGACAGGGGCACAAACGTCCTGACTTTC; CDR3 protein: CASTWDRGTNVLTF
J gene: TRBJ1-4; V gene: TRBV7-2; D gene: .; clone size: .; CDR3 DNA: TGTGCCAGCAGCTTAGCTCGTTACAGTGCAACTAATGAAAAACTGTTTTTT; CDR3 protein: CASSLARYSATNEKLFF
J gene: TRBJ2-3; V gene: TRBV2; D gene: TRBD1; clone size: .; CDR3 DNA: TGTGCCAGCAGCGCGGACAGGGGGCTGGGGCAGTATTTT; CDR3 protein: CASSADRGLGQYF
J gene: TRBJ2-5; V gene: TRBV5-6; D gene: .; clone size: .; CDR3 DNA: TGTGCCAGCAGCTTGGCAGGAAGCGGGACCCAGTACTTC; CDR3 protein: CASSLAGSGTQYF
J gene: TRBJ2-1; V gene: TRBV24-1; D gene: .; clone size: .; CDR3 DNA: TGTGCCACCAAAGATGTCGGGGATCACAATGAGCAGTTCTTC; CDR3 protein: CATKDVGDHNEQFF
J gene: TRBJ2-6; V gene: TRBV19; D gene: .; clone size: .; CDR3 DNA: TGTGCCGTCGCCCCGGGTCCCGGGGGGGCCAACGTCCTGACTTTC; CDR3 protein: CAVAPGPGGANVLTF
J gene: TRBJ2-7; V gene: TRBV7-9; D gene: TRBD2; clone size: .; CDR3 DNA: TGTGCCAGCAGCTTTAGCGGGAGCTCCTACGAGCAGTACTTC; CDR3 protein: CASSFSGSSYEQYF
J gene: TRBJ1-4; V gene: TRBV5-1; D gene: .; clone size: .; CDR3 DNA: TGCGCCAGCAGCTTGGTGTCCATTGCAACTAATGAAAAACTGTTTTTT; CDR3 protein: CASSLVSIATNEKLFF
J gene: TRBJ1-1; V gene: TRBV6-5; D gene: .; clone size: .; CDR3 DNA: TGTGCCAGCCCTAAGGCGGATGTCTCGACTGAAGCTTTCTTT; CDR3 protein: CASPKADVSTEAFF
J gene: TRBJ2-1; V gene: TRBV11-3; D gene: TRBD2; clone size: .; CDR3 DNA: TGTGCCAGCAGCTTGTTAGCGGGAACGGCACAAAATGAGCAGTTCTTC; CDR3 protein: CASSLLAGTAQNEQFF
J gene: TRBJ1-1; V gene: TRBV28; D gene: .; clone size: .; CDR3 DNA: TGTGCCAGCAGTACGACAGGCGTTATCCCTGAAGCTTTCTTT; CDR3 protein: CASSTTGVIPEAFF
J gene: TRBJ1-4; V gene: TRBV30; D gene: .; clone size: .; CDR3 DNA: TGTGCCTGGAGTGATCTCGACCTGCGGGAACTGTTTTTT; CDR3 protein: CAWSDLDLRELFF
J gene: TRBJ1-2; V gene: TRBV5-1; D gene: .; clone size: .; CDR3 DNA: TGCGCCAGCAGCTTGGCGGGGGACCCTGGCTACACCTTC; CDR3 protein: CASSLAGDPGYTF
J gene: TRBJ2-4; V gene: TRBV6-5; D gene: .; clone size: .; CDR3 DNA: TGTGCCAGCAGTTCACATCCCCTTCAGTACTTC; CDR3 protein: CASSSHPLQYF
J gene: TRBJ2-2; V gene: TRBV7-9; D gene: TRBD2; clone size: .; CDR3 DNA: TGTGCCAGCAGCCCTAGCGGGCCTAACACCGGGGAGCTGTTTTTT; CDR3 protein: CASSPSGPNTGELFF
J gene: TRBJ2-1; V gene: TRBV5-4; D gene: .; clone size: .; CDR3 DNA: TGTGCCAGCAGCTGGGGGCCCGGGGAAAATGAGCAGTTCTTC; CDR3 protein: CASSWGPGENEQFF
J gene: TRBJ1-1; V gene: TRBV19; D gene: .; clone size: .; CDR3 DNA: TGTGCCAGTTTTAGATTGAGCTCCCAGGGAGGGCGCACTGAAGCTTTCTTT; CDR3 protein: CASFRLSSQGGRTEAFF
J gene: TRBJ2-1; V gene: TRBV15; D gene: TRBD2; clone size: .; CDR3 DNA: TGTGCCACCAGCAGAGATCCTGACTTAAATCGAGCGGGAGGCCGCCGTGGGCAGTTCTTC; CDR3 protein: CATSRDPDLNRAGGRRGQFF
J gene: TRBJ1-5; V gene: TRBV19; D gene: .; clone size: few; CDR3 DNA: TGTGCCAGTAGTATCGGGGGGAATAGCAATCAGCCCCAGCATTTT; CDR3 protein: CASSIGGNSNQPQHF
J gene: TRBJ2-2; V gene: TRBV29-1; D gene: TRBD2; clone size: .; CDR3 DNA: TGCAGCGTTGAAGGAGCGGGAGCGAACACCGGGGAGCTGTTTTTT; CDR3 protein: CSVEGAGANTGELFF
J gene: TRBJ1-1; V gene: TRBV2; D gene: .; clone size: .; CDR3 DNA: TGTGCCAGCAACGGACATCCAAACACTGAAGCTTTCTTT; CDR3 protein: CASNGHPNTEAFF
J gene: TRBJ2-2; V gene: TRBV2; D gene: TRBD1; clone size: .; CDR3 DNA: TGTGCCAGCAGTGGACAGGGGAGCGGCGGGGAGCTGTTTTTT; CDR3 protein: CASSGQGSGGELFF
J gene: TRBJ1-2; V gene: TRBV18; D gene: .; clone size: .; CDR3 DNA: TGTGCCAGCTCACCACCGGCGGCGACGGGAGGTCCTAACTATGGCTACACCTTC; CDR3 protein: CASSPPAATGGPNYGYTF
J gene: TRBJ2-1; V gene: TRBV4-1; D gene: TRBD2; clone size: .; CDR3 DNA: TGCGCCAGCAGCCAGCGACTAGCAGCCTACAATGAGCAGTTCTTC; CDR3 protein: CASSQRLAAYNEQFF
J gene: TRBJ2-7; V gene: TRBV28; D gene: TRBD2; clone size: .; CDR3 DNA: TGTGCCAGCAGTCCGGGGCTAGCGGGAGCGCGCTTCTACGAGCAGTACTTC; CDR3 protein: CASSPGLAGARFYEQYF
J gene: TRBJ2-2; V gene: TRBV18; D gene: .; clone size: .; CDR3 DNA: TGTGCCAGCTCACCATTCGGGGGTTCCACCGGGGAGCTGTTTTTT; CDR3 protein: CASSPFGGSTGELFF
J gene: TRBJ2-1; V gene: TRBV5-4; D gene: TRBD1; clone size: .; CDR3 DNA: TGTGCCAGCAGCTTCACAGGGGGATCCAATGAGCAGTTCTTC; CDR3 protein: CASSFTGGSNEQFF
J gene: TRBJ1-6; V gene: TRBV7-9; D gene: .; clone size: few; CDR3 DNA: TGTGCCAGCAGATCGAGGGACAAGCTAGATTCACCCCTCCACTTT; CDR3 protein: CASRSRDKLDSPLHF
J gene: TRBJ1-2; V gene: TRBV19; D gene: TRBD1; clone size: .; CDR3 DNA: TGTGCCAGTACTAACTCAGGGGGCAGCTATGGCTACACCTTC; CDR3 protein: CASTNSGGSYGYTF
J gene: TRBJ2-2; V gene: TRBV7-3; D gene: .; clone size: .; CDR3 DNA: TGTGCCAGCAGCCCCTCCCCGAGAGCCGACACCGGGGAGCTGTTTTTT; CDR3 protein: CASSPSPRADTGELFF
J gene: TRBJ1-2; V gene: TRBV6-5; D gene: TRBD1; clone size: .; CDR3 DNA: TGTGCCAGCAGTTACCACCGGGACAGCGGTGGCTACACCTTC; CDR3 protein: CASSYHRDSGGYTF
J gene: TRBJ2-7; V gene: TRBV28; D gene: TRBD2; clone size: .; CDR3 DNA: TGTGCCAGCAGTCCTACGACTAGCGGGAGCACCTACGAGCAGTACTTC; CDR3 protein: CASSPTTSGSTYEQYF
J gene: TRBJ2-5; V gene: TRBV29-1; D gene: .; clone size: .; CDR3 DNA: TGCAGCGTTGGAACCTCGTACAGTGGGGAGACCCAGTACTTC; CDR3 protein: CSVGTSYSGETQYF
J gene: TRBJ1-1; V gene: TRBV11-2; D gene: TRBD1; clone size: .; CDR3 DNA: TGTGCCAGCACCAGGGACAGGGTGGACACTGAAGCTTTCTTT; CDR3 protein: CASTRDRVDTEAFF
J gene: TRBJ2-2; V gene: TRBV7-9; D gene: TRBD1; clone size: .; CDR3 DNA: TGTGCCAGCAGCTCCCGGACAGGGGGCGACACCGGGGAGCTGTTTTTT; CDR3 protein: CASSSRTGGDTGELFF
J gene: TRBJ1-3; V gene: TRBV5-1; D gene: .; clone size: .; CDR3 DNA: TGCGCCAGCAGCCCAACGACAGGTCCTGCAGGAAACACCATATATTTT; CDR3 protein: CASSPTTGPAGNTIYF
J gene: TRBJ1-5; V gene: TRBV5-5; D gene: .; clone size: .; CDR3 DNA: TGTGCCAGCAGCTTGGGGGGAGATCAGCCCCAGCATTTT; CDR3 protein: CASSLGGDQPQHF
J gene: TRBJ2-3; V gene: TRBV7-2; D gene: .; clone size: .; CDR3 DNA: TGTGCCAGCAGCCAATCTAGCAGCACAGATACGCAGTATTTT; CDR3 protein: CASSQSSSTDTQYF
J gene: TRBJ2-3; V gene: TRBV9; D gene: TRBD2; clone size: once; CDR3 DNA: TGTGCCAGCAGCGCCCCCTCTGCGGGACTAGTTGCTACGCAGTATTTT; CDR3 protein: CASSAPSAGLVATQYF
J gene: TRBJ2-2; V gene: TRBV5-1; D gene: TRBD2; clone size: .; CDR3 DNA: TGCGCCAGCAGCTCGGGACTAGAAGGCATCGGGGAGCTGTTTTTT; CDR3 protein: CASSSGLEGIGELFF
J gene: TRBJ1-5; V gene: TRBV2; D gene: .; clone size: .; CDR3 DNA: TGTGCCAGCAGTGAGCAGCCGACGGGGGGGCAGCCCCAGCATTTT; CDR3 protein: CASSEQPTGGQPQHF
J gene: TRBJ2-4; V gene: TRBV19; D gene: TRBD2; clone size: .; CDR3 DNA: TGTGCCAGTAGTAAACGGACTAGCGGGAGTAAGGCCAAAAACATTCAGTACTTC; CDR3 protein: CASSKRTSGSKAKNIQYF
J gene: TRBJ1-2; V gene: TRBV6-1; D gene: .; clone size: .; CDR3 DNA: TGTGCCAGCAGTGACGTCCTTTATTATGGCTACACCTTC; CDR3 protein: CASSDVLYYGYTF
J gene: TRBJ1-5; V gene: TRBV11-2; D gene: .; clone size: .; CDR3 DNA: TGTGCCAGCAGCATTCAGGGAGGGAGCAATCAGCCCCAGCATTTT; CDR3 protein: CASSIQGGSNQPQHF